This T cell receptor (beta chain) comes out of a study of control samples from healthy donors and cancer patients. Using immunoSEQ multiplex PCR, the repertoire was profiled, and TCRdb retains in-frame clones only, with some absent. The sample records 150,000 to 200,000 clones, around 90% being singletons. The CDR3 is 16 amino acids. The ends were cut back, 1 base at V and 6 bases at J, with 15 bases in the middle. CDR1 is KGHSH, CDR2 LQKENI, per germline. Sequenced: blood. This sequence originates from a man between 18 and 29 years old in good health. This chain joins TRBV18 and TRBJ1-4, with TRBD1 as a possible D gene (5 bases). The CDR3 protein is CASSPRLTEKDEKLFF. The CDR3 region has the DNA TGTGCCAGCTCACCACGTTTGACAGAGAAGGATGAAAAACTGTTTTTT. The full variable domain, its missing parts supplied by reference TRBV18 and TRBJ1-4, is NAGVMQNPRHLVRRRGQEARLRCSPMKGHSHVYWYRQLPEEGLKFMVYLQKENIIDESGMPKERFSAEFPKEGPSILRIQQVVRGDSAAYFCASSPRLTEKDEKLFFGSGTQLSVL.